Listed here are 29 T cell receptor beta chains from one sample, sequenced in a study of CD8+ T cells in alopecia areata. Isolated RNA was reverse transcribed into cDNA used as the sequencing template. Method: immunoSEQ multiplex PCR; TCRdb's copy keeps in-frame clones and lacks some. The sample gives about 180,000 clones, 63% of which show up once; 1.7% is in the top ten. The sequenced sample was CD4+ T cells sorted from blood, obtained at week 0. These receptors all come from a human donor with alopecia areata.

J is TRBJ2-4 and V is TRBV2, with D maybe TRBD2 (5 bases). Per the germline V gene, CDR1 is SNHLY and CDR2 is FYNNEI. This CDR3 region has 17 residues. The germline V and J ends were trimmed by 6 bases and 1 base, with 19 bases remaining between them. The CDR3, as DNA: TGTGCCAGCAGCGGCTATGTAGGGAGTACGGCCAAAAACATTCAGTACTTC. Encoded protein: CASSGYVGSTAKNIQYF.

There are a few counts of this clone. The same CDR3 also results from other DNA sequences found in this sample. CDR3: CAWSGGGMAGAFF. CDR3 bases: TGTGCCTGGAGTGGCGGGGGCATGGCTGGAGCTTTCTTT. The chain carries TRBV30 and TRBJ1-1; TRBD1 is a possible D gene (6 bases). The germline V gene has CDR1 GTSNPN and CDR2 SVGIG (reference sequence). The CDR3 runs to 13 residues. V was pared by 1 base and J by 10 bases, with 16 bases between.

Turning to this clone: Germline and junction disagree at one end, which may indicate a read error. The gene calls are TRBV20-1 and TRBJ2-2; D gene unclear. Germline CDR1 is DFQATT and CDR2 is SNEGSKA (reference sequence). The CDR3 runs 11 residues. The CDR3 region is CSARGRGELFF. The CDR3 DNA reads as TGCAGTGCCAGAGGAAGGGGGGAGCTGTTTTTT.

This clone occurred a few times. The chain links TRBV5-1 to TRBJ1-5; a weak D match, TRBD1 (5 bases). Germline CDR1 and CDR2: SGHRS and YFSETQ. CDR3 size: 17 residues. Trimming left V 0 bases short and J 2 bases short, with 15 bases between. CDR3: CASSLEGSGFGNQPQHF. The CDR3 bases are TGCGCCAGCAGCTTGGAAGGTTCAGGGTTTGGCAATCAGCCCCAGCATTTT.

The genes are TRBV27 and TRBJ2-7; D possibly matches TRBD1 or TRBD2 (6 bases each). V was trimmed by 3 bases and J by 4 bases, leaving 13 bases between them. This CDR3 is built from 14 residues. The V gene's germline CDR1 is MNHEY and CDR2 SMNVEV (reference sequence). Written as DNA, the CDR3 is TGTGCCAGCAGTTTCTCGGGGGCGAGTTACGAGCAGTACTTC. Its protein product is CASSFSGASYEQYF.

The rearrangement uses TRBV30 and TRBJ1-3; D is uncertain. CDR1 and CDR2 (germline): GTSNPN, SVGIG (reference sequence). CDR3 length equals 14 residues. Trimming removed 0 bases from V and 2 bases from J, with 8 bases in between. CDR3 in amino acids: CAWSVLRPGNTIYF. The CDR3 nucleotides are TGTGCCTGGAGTGTACTTCGTCCTGGAAACACCATATATTTT.

The chain is built from TRBV11-3 and TRBJ2-1, with a possible D match to TRBD2 (6 bases). Germline assignment: CDR1 SGHNT and CDR2 YENEEA. This CDR3 contains 15 residues. V was clipped by 3 bases and J by 3 bases, with 12 bases between them. CDR3 region: CASSFETSSYNEQFF. The DNA of the CDR3 is TGTGCCAGCAGCTTTGAAACTAGCAGCTACAATGAGCAGTTCTTC.

The chain employs TRBV5-1 and TRBJ2-3; D is tentatively TRBD1 or TRBD2 (5 bases each). Trimming removed 5 bases at V and 2 bases at J, with 12 bases between. The CDR3 has 14 residues. The germline CDR1 and CDR2 sequences are SGHRS and YFSETQ. Written as DNA, the CDR3 is TGCGCCAGCAGTGGGGGTCAAACCACAGATACGCAGTATTTT. Encoded protein: CASSGGQTTDTQYF.

The chain employs TRBV15 and TRBJ1-1, with D uncertain. V was shortened by 4 bases and J by 7 bases, with 16 bases between the two germline ends. CDR1 is LNHNV and CDR2 is YYDKDF in the germline V gene (reference sequence). This CDR3 comprises 14 residues. This CDR3 is CATSKSGGGVEAFF. The CDR3 region has the DNA TGTGCCACCAGCAAATCAGGTGGCGGGGTTGAAGCTTTCTTT.

The genes are TRBV6-1 and TRBJ2-7, with 7 nucleotides matching TRBD2. The germline V gene encodes CDR1 MNHNS and CDR2 SASEGT. The CDR3 sequence is 15 residues long. Losses at the gene ends were 6 bases for V and 3 bases for J; bases not matched to a gene: 11. CDR3 in DNA: TGTGCCAGCAGCACACCGGGACTACAGAGCTACGAGCAGTACTTC. Its protein product is CASSTPGLQSYEQYF.

The chain joins TRBV29-1 to TRBJ2-3; maybe TRBD1 (7 bases). The germline V gene encodes CDR1 SQVTM and CDR2 ANQGSEA. The CDR3 is 14 residues long. The V gene lost 4 bases and the J gene lost 4 bases, with 15 bases spanning the gap. In DNA, the CDR3 is TGCAGCGTTGTAGGAGGGGGCCGCTCAGATACGCAGTATTTT. It translates to CSVVGGGRSDTQYF.

The rearrangement links TRBV9 to TRBJ1-6, with unresolved D. The V gene lost 0 bases and the J gene lost 7 bases, with 17 bases spanning the gap. Germline V lookup: CDR1 SGDLS, CDR2 YYNGEE. The CDR3 has 17 amino acids. CDR3 in amino acids: CASSVDGGSDRNSPLHF. CDR3 nucleotide sequence: TGTGCCAGCAGCGTAGACGGAGGGTCAGACCGGAATTCACCCCTCCACTTT.

The chain has TRBV30 and TRBJ2-5; D remains unclear. The CDR3 spans 13 residues. CDR1 GTSNPN and CDR2 SVGIG come from the germline V gene (reference sequence). V gave up 2 bases and J gave up 2 bases, with 9 bases separating them. DNA for the CDR3: TGTGCCTGGAGTTCGGCAGGACAAGAGACCCAGTACTTC. This codes for CAWSSAGQETQYF.

A few counts support this clone. V and J are TRBV9 and TRBJ1-6; TRBD1 might be the D (6 bases). V dropped 0 bases and J dropped 9 bases, with 10 bases sitting between them. The CDR3 has 14 amino acids. Germline V gene data show CDR1 as SGDLS and CDR2 as YYNGEE. CDR3 in DNA: TGTGCCAGCAGCGTAGAGGGGGGAAGTTCACCCCTCCACTTT. Amino acid sequence: CASSVEGGSSPLHF.

This clone was detected only once. This sequence joins TRBV20-1 and TRBJ2-1, with a tentative D call TRBD2 (6 bases). Germline V gives CDR1 DFQATT, CDR2 SNEGSKA (reference sequence). This CDR3 has 10 amino acids. CDR3: CSLAANEQFF. The CDR3 DNA follows: TGCAGCTTAGCGGCGAATGAGCAGTTCTTC.

V gene TRBV7-3 combines with J gene TRBJ2-5; D remains ambiguous. Germline CDR1 reads SGHTA; CDR2 reads FQGTGA. V shed 1 base and J shed 2 bases, with 5 bases lying between them. This CDR3 spans 13 amino acids. The chain's CDR3 is CASSLRVQETQYF. CDR3 DNA sequence: TGTGCCAGCAGCTTAAGGGTACAAGAGACCCAGTACTTC. Based on the CDR3 plus reference TRBV7-3 and TRBJ2-5, the full variable domain is GAGVSQTPSNKVTEKGKYVELRCDPISGHTALYWYRQSLGQGPEFLIYFQGTGAADDSGLPNDRFFAVRPEGSVSTLKIQRTERGDSAVYLCASSLRVQETQYFGPGTRLLVL.

The rearrangement uses TRBV29-1 and TRBJ2-7; 8 nucleotides align to TRBD1. The CDR3 runs to 13 residues. Germline V gene sequence: CDR1 SQVTM, CDR2 ANQGSEA. Unmatched junction bases numbered 5, after V lost 7 bases and J lost 0 bases. CDR3 DNA: TGCAGCGCCGGGACAGGCCTCTCCTACGAGCAGTACTTC. This codes for CSAGTGLSYEQYF.

This clone was seen a handful of times. The rearrangement joins TRBV11-2 to TRBJ2-4, with D perhaps assigned TRBD1 or TRBD2 (6 bases each). Trimming took 2 bases from V and 4 from J, leaving 12 bases between them. This CDR3 contains 15 residues. From germline, CDR1 is SGHAT and CDR2 FQNNGV. The CDR3 spells CASSLMGGEKNIQYF. CDR3 DNA: TGTGCCAGCAGCTTAATGGGGGGCGAGAAAAACATTCAGTACTTC.

The V and J genes are TRBV11-2 and TRBJ2-7; 7 nucleotides agree with TRBD2. The CDR3 totals 13 residues. The germline CDR1 and CDR2 sequences are SGHAT and FQNNGV. With V trimmed by 5 bases and J by 5 bases, 6 bases remained unmatched. This CDR3 is CASSREAVNEQYF. CDR3 DNA: TGTGCCAGCAGCCGGGAGGCAGTTAACGAGCAGTACTTC.

This clone was found once. This chain links TRBV27 with TRBJ1-5; the match to TRBD1 covers 9 bases. The germline CDR1 and CDR2 sequences are MNHEY and SMNVEV (reference sequence). The CDR3 sequence is 15 residues long. Trimming took 7 bases from V and 3 from J; bases not matched to a gene: 7. The CDR3 sequence: CASKKTGGPNQPQHF. The CDR3 DNA reads as TGTGCCAGCAAGAAGACAGGGGGGCCCAATCAGCCCCAGCATTTT.

The CDR3 region is CASSPGLAGDSYEQYF. The CDR3, as DNA: TGCGCCAGCAGCCCCGGACTAGCGGGGGACTCCTACGAGCAGTACTTC. The genes are TRBV5-1 and TRBJ2-7, with 13 bases fitting TRBD2. Per germline, CDR1 SGHRS and CDR2 YFSETQ. The CDR3 sequence is 16 residues long. The ends lost 4 bases at V and 0 bases at J; junction bases unmatched: 4.

This clone was seen only a few times. V and J are TRBV10-3 and TRBJ2-7; D unclear. CDR1 ENHRY and CDR2 SYGVKD come from the germline V gene. This CDR3 region has 13 residues. V was cut by 0 bases and J by 2 bases, with 5 bases left in between. CDR3 loop: CAISESQAYEQYF. CDR3 in DNA: TGTGCCATCAGTGAGTCCCAGGCCTACGAGCAGTACTTC.

The V and J genes are TRBV13 and TRBJ2-5; D not resolved. CDR1 is PRHDT, CDR2 FYEKMQ, per germline (reference sequence). The length of the CDR3 is 14 residues. The germline V and J ends were trimmed by 3 bases and 2 bases, with 10 bases remaining between them. CDR3 nucleotides: TGTGCCAGCAGCTTTTACCGGGTTCAAGAGACCCAGTACTTC. Protein product: CASSFYRVQETQYF.

The chain combines TRBV5-6 with TRBJ2-1; the D gene is possibly TRBD2 (5 bases). Germline CDR1 and CDR2: SGHDT and YYEEEE. The CDR3 has 15 residues. Trimming took 4 bases from V and 5 from J, leaving 16 bases between them. This chain's CDR3 is CASSTPSRSDNEQFF. The CDR3 bases are TGTGCCAGCAGCACCCCTAGCCGGTCGGACAATGAGCAGTTCTTC.

The V call is TRBV9, the J call TRBJ1-1; D ambiguous. Trimming stripped 4 bases from V and 5 bases from J, with 9 bases between. This CDR3 is built from 12 residues. Germline V gene data show CDR1 as SGDLS and CDR2 as YYNGEE. As DNA, the CDR3 is TGTGCCAGCAGCCCCGAACGGACTGAAGCTTTCTTT. It encodes CASSPERTEAFF.

The chain combines TRBV7-6 with TRBJ2-3; tentatively, D is TRBD1 or TRBD2 (6 bases each). Germline V gene data show CDR1 as SGHVS and CDR2 as FNYEAQ. There are 15 residues in the CDR3. Trimming shortened V by 1 base and J by 11 bases, and 19 bases separated the two germline ends. The CDR3 sequence is CASSLGDSPKGGQYF. CDR3 DNA: TGTGCCAGCAGCTTAGGAGACTCCCCCAAGGGGGGGCAGTATTTT.

V usage is TRBV29-1 and J usage is TRBJ2-7, with TRBD1 identical over 12 bases. V lost 6 bases, J lost 5 bases, and 8 bases stayed unmatched. Per germline, CDR1 SQVTM and CDR2 ANQGSEA. The CDR3 spans 14 residues. This CDR3 is CSVKRDRGRDEQYF. DNA of the CDR3: TGCAGCGTCAAAAGGGACAGGGGGCGCGACGAGCAGTACTTC.

The V gene is TRBV5-1, the J gene TRBJ1-1; TRBD1 agrees at 7 bases. CDR1 SGHRS and CDR2 YFSETQ come from the germline V gene. V dropped 3 bases and J dropped 10; count of bases not matched to a gene: 3. This CDR3 contains 11 residues. DNA of the CDR3: TGCGCCAGCAGCTCAGACAGGGTAGCTTTCTTT. Amino acid sequence: CASSSDRVAFF.

The CDR3 DNA reads TGTGCCTGGAGTCTAACTAAGCCAGAAGCTTTCTTT. Protein product: CAWSLTKPEAFF. V gene TRBV30 combines with J gene TRBJ1-1; D uncertain. The V end lost 2 bases, the J end lost 8 bases, and 12 bases lay between the germline ends. Germline values: CDR1 GTSNPN, CDR2 SVGIG (reference sequence). The CDR3 is 12 amino acids.